This TCR beta chain was sequenced in a study of CD8 T cells in Susac syndrome. Study-level background: Susac syndrome patients were untreated, on corticosteroids with some adding intravenous immunoglobulin, or on intravenous immunoglobulin only. Study-level findings and limits: Clonal expansion was not seen in any Susac syndrome CD4+ T cell repertoire.

Per germline, CDR1 SGHDT and CDR2 YYEEEE. V was clipped by 0 bases and J by 4 bases, with 10 bases between them. The CDR3 length is 15 residues. The RNA, about 0.45 to 1 ug, was put through reverse transcription using random hexamers. The amplification used immunoSEQ multiplex PCR on TCR beta CDR3; it spanned 54 Vbeta and 13 Jbeta. MiXCR, applied by TCRdb to the immunoSEQ multiplex PCR reads, yields one record per CDR3 protein. The sample holds about 140,000 distinct CDR3 sequences, roughly 94% seen once. This clonotype was counted once. Its antigen is not identified. The TCR comes from a human donor with Susac syndrome. The source material was CD4+ T cells from PBMCs. The rearrangement joins TRBV5-6 to TRBJ2-2; D call uncertain. The CDR3: CASSLGQKGTGELFF. CDR3 bases: TGTGCCAGCAGCTTGGGCCAAAAGGGCACCGGGGAGCTGTTTTTT.